Listed below are T cell receptor beta chains from one sample, sequenced in a study of cytomegalovirus exposure and HLA in healthy donors. Some clones are missing from TCRdb's copy, which holds only in-frame ones; the method was immunoSEQ multiplex PCR. The sample contains approximately 130,000 clones, about 81% of which appear only once. Sequenced: PBMCs. These TCRs come from a woman in her thirties or forties in good health and CMV-seropositive. Each CDR3 is given with its conserved first and last residue. The D gene is left open where the match is weak. Some rows mark clone size as missing; the rest say once, few, many or name a class of expanded clone.

14 TRBJ2-7 few TRBV13 NA TGTGCCAGCAGCCCGGAAATGGGGGGTTACGAGCAGTACTTC CASSPEMGGYEQYF
16 TRBJ1-1 NA TRBV5-1 NA TGCGCCAGCAGCCCGGCCCCAGGGATAGGCAACACTGAAGCTTTCTTT CASSPAPGIGNTEAFF
15 TRBJ1-5 once TRBV5-1 NA TGCGCCAGCAGCTTGGGTACAGATAGCAATCAGCCCCAGCATTTT CASSLGTDSNQPQHF
11 TRBJ1-6 NA TRBV6-1 NA TGTGCCAGCAAAGAGGCAGCCCCTATGCCCTTT CASKEAAPMPF
15 TRBJ2-1 NA TRBV7-3 TRBD1 TGTGCCAGCAGCTCGGACAGGGGTTCCTACAATGAGCAGTTCTTC CASSSDRGSYNEQFF
13 TRBJ2-5 once TRBV7-3 TRBD1 TGTGCCAGCAGCCGGGACAGACAAGAGACCCAGTACTTC CASSRDRQETQYF
14 TRBJ1-2 NA TRBV6-1 TRBD1 TGTGCCAGCAGCGCCGGGACAGCCCCAGCTGGCTACCCCTTC CASSAGTAPAGYPF
13 TRBJ1-5 few TRBV28 NA TGTGCCAGCAGTTTCAAGGAGAATCAGCCCCAGCATTTT CASSFKENQPQHF
13 TRBJ1-2 NA TRBV14 NA TGTGCCAGCAGCCCGACAGAAAACTATGGCTACACCTTC CASSPTENYGYTF
11 TRBJ1-2 NA TRBV6-1 TRBD1 TGTGCCAGCAGTCCACAGGGGCCCTACACCTTC CASSPQGPYTF
15 TRBJ2-7 NA TRBV4-3 TRBD2 TGCGCCAGCAGATCCGGGACTAGCGAAGCCTACGAGCAGTACTTC CASRSGTSEAYEQYF
10 TRBJ2-7 NA TRBV2 NA TGTGCCAGCAGTGAAGGAGGGCAGTACTTC CASSEGGQYF
13 TRBJ1-2 NA TRBV29-1 NA TGCAGCGTTGCCCCCGGGATTCCCTATGGCTACACCTTC CSVAPGIPYGYTF
13 TRBJ2-7 NA TRBV6-1 TRBD1 TGTGCCAGCAGAAGGACAGGACAAGGGGAGCAGTACTTC CASRRTGQGEQYF
17 TRBJ1-1 NA TRBV9 NA TGTGCCAGCAGCGTAGGATCGGACCCGGGAGGATGGACTGAAGCTTTCTTT CASSVGSDPGGWTEAFF
14 TRBJ1-1 NA TRBV29-1 TRBD1 TGCAGCGTTGAGCGAACCACAGGGGATCGTGAAGCTTTCTTT CSVERTTGDREAFF
16 TRBJ2-5 NA TRBV4-2 TRBD2 TGTGCCAGCAGCCCAACTAGCGGCAGGTACCAAGAGACCCAGTACTTC CASSPTSGRYQETQYF
13 TRBJ1-1 NA TRBV10-3 TRBD1 TGTGCCATCAGGACACAGGGGTCCACTGAAGCTTTCTTT CAIRTQGSTEAFF
14 TRBJ1-4 NA TRBV25-1 TRBD1 TGTGCCAGCAGTGAATTCAGGGGGCATGAAAAACTGTTTTTT CASSEFRGHEKLFF
15 TRBJ2-1 NA TRBV28 TRBD2 TGTGCCAGCACGCGGGGGGGCCTCATGAACAATGAGCAGTTCTTC CASTRGGLMNNEQFF
14 TRBJ1-4 once TRBV5-6 TRBD1 TGTGCCAGCAGCGATGACAGGGGGGCCGGGAGACTGTTTTTT CASSDDRGAGRLFF
12 TRBJ2-5 NA TRBV7-9 NA TGTGCCGGGGGGAGATCGCAAGAGACCCAGTACTTC CAGGRSQETQYF
11 TRBJ2-7 NA TRBV11-2 NA TGTGCCAGCAGCTTCAACTACGAGCAGTACTTC CASSFNYEQYF
14 TRBJ2-7 once TRBV7-2 TRBD1 TGTGCCAGCAGCCACGGGACAGCCTCCTACGAGCAGTACTTC CASSHGTASYEQYF
16 TRBJ2-7 NA TRBV27 NA TGTGCCAACAGTTTATCGGGGCAGGGGCGTAGCTACGAGCAGTACTTC CANSLSGQGRSYEQYF
15 TRBJ2-3 NA TRBV5-8 NA TGTGCCAGCAGCTGGCCCCTAGCGTTTTCGGATACGCAGTATTTT CASSWPLAFSDTQYF
15 TRBJ2-7 once TRBV28 TRBD1 TGTGCCAGCAGTTTTCGTGGGACAGGGTACTACGAGCAGTACTTC CASSFRGTGYYEQYF
15 TRBJ1-1 NA TRBV29-1 TRBD1 TGCAGCGTTGCAATAGGACAGGGGATGAACACTGAAGCTTTCTTT CSVAIGQGMNTEAFF
15 TRBJ1-1 NA TRBV6-1 NA TGTGCCAGCAGTCCCCGGACAAGCCTGAACACTGAAGCTTTCTTT CASSPRTSLNTEAFF
13 TRBJ2-5 NA TRBV6-4 NA TGTGCCAGCAGTGAACAGTACCAAGAGACCCAGTACTTC CASSEQYQETQYF
17 TRBJ2-1 NA TRBV9 TRBD2 TGTGCCAGCAGCGAAACCGGGACTAGCGGAGCCTACAATGAGCAGTTCTTC CASSETGTSGAYNEQFF
16 TRBJ2-5 NA TRBV5-1 TRBD1 TGCGCCAGCAGCGTTGGACAGGGAGTTTGGGGAGAGACCCAGTACTTC CASSVGQGVWGETQYF
13 TRBJ1-6 NA TRBV7-6 NA TGTGCCAGCAGCTCGTTAGATAATTCACCCCTCCACTTT CASSSLDNSPLHF
13 TRBJ1-5 NA TRBV5-1 NA TGCGCCAGCAGCGGAGGCGGCAATCAGCCCCAGCATTTT CASSGGGNQPQHF
15 TRBJ1-5 NA TRBV19 NA TGTGCCAGTAGTCTTCAGGGGTTTAGCAATCAGCCCCAGCATTTT CASSLQGFSNQPQHF
14 TRBJ1-1 NA TRBV2 NA TGTGCCAGCAGTGCGGTCACCCAGAACACTGAAGCTTTCTTT CASSAVTQNTEAFF
14 TRBJ2-7 NA TRBV27 NA TGTGCCAGCAGTTTACTCGGGGGGCAGTACGAGCAGTACTTC CASSLLGGQYEQYF
15 TRBJ2-6 NA TRBV2 NA TGTGCCAGCAGCCCCGGGACAACTGGGGCCAACGTCCTGACTTTC CASSPGTTGANVLTF
16 TRBJ2-1 few TRBV9 TRBD2 TGTGCCAGCAGCGTAGTAGCGGGGGGGGCCTACAATGAGCAGTTCTTC CASSVVAGGAYNEQFF
13 TRBJ1-5 NA TRBV6-4 NA TGTGCCAGCAGTGACTCGACAGGTCAGCCCCAGCATTTT CASSDSTGQPQHF
12 TRBJ1-2 few TRBV29-1 TRBD1 TGCAGCGCTGGACAGGGGAGTGGAGGCTACACCTTC CSAGQGSGGYTF
15 TRBJ1-4 NA TRBV19 NA TGTGCCAGTAGTCCCTCCGGAGCAACTAATGAAAAACTGTTTTTT CASSPSGATNEKLFF
13 TRBJ1-5 NA TRBV30 NA TGTGCCTGGAGTGAGGGGGGGGGTATGCCCCAGCATTTT CAWSEGGGMPQHF
13 TRBJ2-5 NA TRBV11-2 TRBD1 TGTGCCAGCAGCCCCGGGACAGGGGAGACCCAGTACTTC CASSPGTGETQYF
16 TRBJ2-2 few TRBV4-2 TRBD2 TGTGCCAGCAGCCAAGACCCTAGCGGGGGCACCGGGGAGCTGTTTTTT CASSQDPSGGTGELFF
11 TRBJ1-5 NA TRBV20-1 NA TGCAGTGCTAGAGATCAACAGCCCCAGCATTTT CSARDQQPQHF
15 TRBJ1-4 NA TRBV9 NA TGTACCAGCAGCACTTCGGGGGGAGGTAATGAAAAACTGTTTTTT CTSSTSGGGNEKLFF
14 TRBJ1-5 once TRBV29-1 NA TGCAGCGCCCAAACATCAGGGATAAATCAGCCCCAGCATTTT CSAQTSGINQPQHF
14 TRBJ1-1 few TRBV5-1 NA TGCGCCAGCAGCTTGTCAGGAGGAGACACTGAAGCTTTCTTT CASSLSGGDTEAFF
13 TRBJ1-1 NA TRBV19 NA TGTGCCAGTAGTATAGGAGGGTTCACCGAAGCTTTCTTT CASSIGGFTEAFF